Shown below are 23 T cell receptor beta chains from a single sample sequenced in a study of molecular identifiers for immune sequencing clone quantification. From the PCR reads, TCRdb called clonotypes with MiXCR, one entry per CDR3 protein. The table records just under 20,000 distinct CDR3 sequences, roughly 22% of them present only once. Material: naive CD8+ T cells from blood, with Jurkat cell RNA spiked in. Documented subset: FACS-sorted CD8+CD4-CCR7+CD45RA+ naive T cells. All receptors come from a human donor in good health. Some libraries in this study had Jurkat cell RNA spiked in.

In this sample, this clonotype is medium-sized (0.01 to 0.1%). J is TRBJ2-7 and V is TRBV7-9, with TRBD1 as a possible D gene (6 bases). There are 16 residues in the CDR3. Germline values: CDR1 SEHNR, CDR2 FQNEAQ (reference sequence). Trimming cost V 6 bases and J 2 bases, with 20 bases left between them. This CDR3 is CASSPDRMTGTYEQYF. The CDR3 region has the DNA TGTGCCAGCAGTCCCGACCGAATGACAGGTACCTACGAGCAGTACTTC.

Ten or more counts support this clonotype. This sequence joins TRBV24-1 and TRBJ2-5, with D perhaps matching TRBD2 (6 bases). The CDR3 runs 14 residues. Germline CDR1 reads KGHDR; CDR2 reads SFDVKD. The germline V and J ends were trimmed by 1 base and 9 bases, with 14 bases remaining between them. Written as DNA, the CDR3 is TGTGCCACCAGTGATTTTACGGGGGTTGAGCCCCAGTACTTC. This encodes CATSDFTGVEPQYF.

By share, this clonotype counts as medium-sized (0.01 to 0.1%). V gene TRBV20-1 combines with J gene TRBJ2-1; D remains unclear. Between the trimmed V and J ends, which lost 3 bases and 0 bases, there was a span of 15 bases. This CDR3 is 16 amino acids long. CDR1 is DFQATT and CDR2 is SNEGSKA in the germline V gene (reference sequence). CDR3 nucleotide sequence: TGCAGTGCTAGTAAAATTTCCTACGACTCCTACAATGAGCAGTTCTTC. As protein: CSASKISYDSYNEQFF.

This clonotype ranks as medium-sized. The gene calls are TRBV12-3 or TRBV12-4 and TRBJ2-7, with D possibly called TRBD1 or TRBD2 (6 bases each). This CDR3 has 13 residues. The germline V and J ends were trimmed by 5 bases and 1 base, with 9 bases remaining between them. Here the CDR3 reads CASSQGGSYEQYF. The CDR3 bases are TGTGCCAGCAGTCAAGGGGGGTCCTACGAGCAGTACTTC.

By share of the sample, this clonotype is medium-sized. V usage is TRBV28 and J usage is TRBJ1-5; D not certain. The CDR3 contains 13 residues. The V gene lost 5 bases and the J gene lost 6 bases, with 11 bases spanning the gap. CDR1 and CDR2 from the germline V gene are MDHEN and SYDVKM. CDR3 nucleotide sequence: TGTGCCAGCAGTCTCCCCGTGGGTCAGCCCCAGCATTTT. Its translation: CASSLPVGQPQHF.

This clonotype was counted at least ten times. This sequence joins TRBV12-3 or TRBV12-4 and TRBJ1-4; TRBD1 matches at 12 bases. The CDR3 sequence is 13 residues long. V shed 8 bases, J shed 6 bases, and the junction held 1 base outside the gene matches. CDR3 bases: TGTGCCAGCGGGGACAGGGGGCATGAAAAACTGTTTTTT. Translation: CASGDRGHEKLFF.

The J gene is TRBJ2-3, the V gene TRBV29-1; D is unclear. The CDR3 extends over 11 amino acids. V was trimmed by 5 bases and J by 3 bases, leaving 6 bases between them. From germline, CDR1 is SQVTM and CDR2 ANQGSEA. The CDR3 loop reads CSVSLTDTQYF. CDR3 sequence (DNA): TGCAGCGTTTCCCTGACAGATACGCAGTATTTT.

This clonotype has a count of ten or more. The rearrangement links TRBV29-1 to TRBJ1-3, with D uncertain. This CDR3 contains 16 residues. The germline V gene has CDR1 SQVTM and CDR2 ANQGSEA. V shed 2 bases and J shed 0 bases, with 14 bases lying between them. The CDR3 here is CSVEFSEPSSGNTIYF. The CDR3 DNA follows: TGCAGCGTTGAATTTAGCGAACCGAGCTCTGGAAACACCATATATTTT.

Many counts were recorded for this clonotype. J is TRBJ2-7 and V is TRBV9, with D hard to call. V was pared by 3 bases and J by 5 bases, with 12 bases between. CDR3 length: 13 amino acids. CDR1 is SGDLS, CDR2 YYNGEE, per germline. This chain's CDR3 is CASSGGSFHEQYF. CDR3 DNA sequence: TGTGCCAGCAGCGGGGGATCCTTTCACGAGCAGTACTTC.

V and J are TRBV29-1 and TRBJ2-2, with TRBD1 identical over 8 bases. The V segment lost 6 bases and the J segment 8 bases; nucleotides outside the gene matches: 8. CDR1 and CDR2 (germline): SQVTM, ANQGSEA. The CDR3 totals 13 residues. Written as DNA, the CDR3 is TGCAGCGTGGGACAGGCCCAAAGGGGGGAGCTGTTTTTT. Residues: CSVGQAQRGELFF.

V and J are TRBV6-2 or TRBV6-3 and TRBJ1-4; 7 positions match TRBD1. The germline V gene encodes CDR1 MNHEY and CDR2 SVGEGT. There are 15 residues in the CDR3. With V trimmed by 2 bases and J by 5 bases, 5 bases remained unmatched. The CDR3 sequence is CASSYRQGRNEKLFF. For the CDR3, the DNA is TGTGCCAGCAGTTACCGACAGGGAAGGAATGAAAAACTGTTTTTT.

This clonotype was found many times. The chain joins TRBV12-3 or TRBV12-4 to TRBJ1-2, with D unresolved. This CDR3 comprises 11 residues. V dropped 4 bases and J dropped 7 bases, with 7 bases sitting between them. The CDR3 spells CASSSGPGYTF. CDR3 coding DNA: TGTGCCAGCAGTTCAGGACCTGGCTACACCTTC.

This clonotype was counted at least ten times. The chain links TRBV11-2 to TRBJ2-7; D possibly corresponds to TRBD2 (5 bases). The CDR3 has 14 residues. From germline, CDR1 is SGHAT and CDR2 FQNNGV. Trimming pared 3 bases from V and 2 bases from J, leaving 11 bases between. The CDR3 spells CASSLGRGPYEQYF. The CDR3, as DNA: TGTGCCAGCAGCTTGGGTCGCGGGCCCTACGAGCAGTACTTC.

This clonotype is categorized as medium-sized (0.01 to 0.1%). The rearrangement links TRBV7-6 to TRBJ2-3; TRBD2 aligns across 7 bases. CDR3 length equals 15 residues. V lost 1 base, J lost 6 bases, and 7 bases stayed unmatched. Germline CDR1 and CDR2: SGHVS and FNYEAQ. The chain's CDR3 is CASSLGGGRSDTQYF. The CDR3 nucleotides read TGTGCCAGCAGCTTAGGTGGCGGGAGATCTGATACGCAGTATTTT.

This clonotype has only a few counts. The genes are TRBV29-1 and TRBJ2-3, with a weak D call TRBD2 (6 bases). The CDR3 is 12 residues long. The germline V gene encodes CDR1 SQVTM and CDR2 ANQGSEA. The V end was cut by 4 bases, the J end by 9 bases, with 14 bases between. The CDR3 here is CSVVAEVRTQYF. The CDR3, as DNA: TGCAGCGTTGTAGCGGAGGTACGGACGCAGTATTTT.

This clonotype was observed many times. This chain uses TRBV10-1 with TRBJ2-1, with a possible D match to TRBD2 (6 bases). The CDR3 covers 14 residues. Germline lookup yields CDR1 WNHNN and CDR2 SYGVQD (reference sequence). Deletions cut 3 bases from V and 3 bases from J, with 9 bases between. For the CDR3, the DNA is TGCGCCAGCAGTGAAGGAGGGAGCTACAATGAGCAGTTCTTC. It codes for CASSEGGSYNEQFF.

This clonotype occurred many times. The chain recombines TRBV27 with TRBJ2-1; maybe TRBD2 (5 bases). V dropped 3 bases and J dropped 7 bases, with 10 bases sitting between them. Germline V lookup: CDR1 MNHEY, CDR2 SMNVEV (reference sequence). The CDR3 sequence is 13 residues long. Here the CDR3 DNA reads TGTGCCAGCAGTTTTTTAGCGTTGAATGAGCAGTTCTTC. Protein product: CASSFLALNEQFF.

This clonotype has ten or more counts. The chain uses TRBV7-9 and TRBJ2-1; TRBD2 might be the D (5 bases). V was pared by 0 bases and J by 5 bases, with 14 bases between. Germline-derived CDR1 and CDR2 are SEHNR and FQNEAQ (reference sequence). The CDR3 totals 16 residues. The CDR3 region is CASSLAWGVLDNEQFF. The CDR3 region has the DNA TGTGCCAGCAGCTTAGCTTGGGGAGTATTGGACAATGAGCAGTTCTTC.

This clonotype is labeled medium-sized. The chain has TRBV4-2 and TRBJ2-1; 9 bases are a match to TRBD2. Germline trimming cut 3 bases from V and 9 bases from J; bases unmatched to any gene: 3. CDR1 is LGHNA, CDR2 YNFKEQ, per germline. This CDR3 contains 13 residues. CDR3 sequence: CASSHPLAGEQFF. Written as DNA, the CDR3 is TGTGCCAGCAGCCATCCACTAGCGGGTGAGCAGTTCTTC.

This clonotype was counted many times. This chain connects TRBV20-1 to TRBJ2-7; D ambiguous. Trimming stripped 6 bases from V and 3 bases from J, with 9 bases between. CDR1 and CDR2 from the germline V gene are DFQATT and SNEGSKA (reference sequence). The CDR3 contains 11 residues. The CDR3 loop reads CSARPFYEQYF. The CDR3 coding sequence is TGCAGTGCCAGACCTTTCTACGAGCAGTACTTC.

For this clonotype: This could be a read error, since a much larger clone is one nucleotide away. This chain connects TRBV7-9 to TRBJ2-7; D unresolved. CDR3 length: 14 amino acids. The germline V gene has CDR1 SEHNR and CDR2 FQNEAQ (reference sequence). The CDR3 reads CANSQSRNNYEQYF. Here the CDR3 DNA reads TGTGCCAACAGCCAAAGTAGGAATAATTACGAGCAGTACTTC.

This clonotype was observed many times. This chain connects TRBV13 to TRBJ2-7, with 7 bases that match TRBD1. The germline gives CDR1 PRHDT, CDR2 FYEKMQ (reference sequence). V shed 2 bases, J shed 3 bases, and the junction held 4 bases outside the gene matches. This CDR3 is built from 14 residues. CDR3 DNA sequence: TGTGCCAGCAGCTTACAGGGACAGTACTACGAGCAGTACTTC. Translation: CASSLQGQYYEQYF.

The chain recombines TRBV6-2 or TRBV6-3 with TRBJ2-3, with D possibly being TRBD2 (5 bases). In germline, CDR1 is MNHEY, CDR2 SVGEGT. The CDR3 has 15 residues. Trimming shortened V by 0 bases and J by 0 bases, and 7 bases separated the two germline ends. CDR3 loop: CASSYSPGSTDTQYF. The CDR3 DNA reads as TGTGCCAGCAGTTACTCGCCGGGGAGCACAGATACGCAGTATTTT.